This T cell receptor (beta chain) is drawn from a study of blood T cell repertoires in COVID-19. About the study: Acute and convalescent COVID-19 samples came from the United States, Italy and Spain. Sample material is recorded as cDNA or gDNA derived from T cells, B-cell-depleted T cells, or PBMCs.

As handled by the study authors: Reference gene primer amplification gave estimated nucleated cell counts. The assay was immunoSEQ multiplex PCR, and TCRdb's table has in-frame clones only and misses some. The D gene and trimming were derived from the DNA, and the V and J assignments and clone size from that table. The sample holds 200,000 to 250,000 clones, about 94% seen once. The Seattle patients, enrolled during active infection, were followed longitudinally. The CDR3 sequence is 15 residues long. The V gene's germline CDR1 is PRHDT and CDR2 FYEKMQ (reference sequence). Trimming cost V 1 base and J 8 bases; bases outside gene matches: 3.

The chain links TRBV13 to TRBJ2-1; 12 bases map to TRBD2. The sequenced sample was peripheral blood. This sequence was found in a man aged 55 to 69 with COVID-19, enrolled during active disease. The CDR3 region is CASSLVLAGGDEQFF. The DNA for the CDR3 is TGTGCCAGCAGCTTAGTTCTAGCGGGAGGGGATGAGCAGTTCTTC.